The T cell receptor beta chain under discussion was sequenced for a study of shared clonotypes between healthy human individuals. Study in general: Donor composition was a couple of women and three men, aged 18 to 49. Study-level points and caveats: The small donor group covered limited genetic and exposure diversity. Rarefaction showed sorted-subset sequencing was incomplete despite large depth.

Comment on this clone: Its antigen is not known.

Using immunoSEQ multiplex PCR, the repertoire was profiled, and TCRdb retains in-frame clones only, with some absent. Found here are about 820,000 clones, almost 95% of them singletons; the top ten hold nearly 25%. V dropped 5 bases and J dropped 0 bases, with 17 bases sitting between them. CDR3 length: 17 amino acids. Germline loops: CDR1 SEHNR, CDR2 FQNEAQ (reference sequence). Naivety among CD8 cells was defined by CD45RO negativity and positive CCR7 selection, thereby excluding terminally differentiated effector memory CD45RA+ cells. Every contributor of samples was a Caucasian grown-up residing in Nashville, Tennessee.

The clonotype was recovered from a man aged 30 to 45 in good health. The chain couples TRBV7-9 to TRBJ2-1; D perhaps matches TRBD2 (6 bases). Sequencing input: naive CD8+ T cells sorted from blood. In nucleotides, the CDR3 is TGTGCCAGCAGCCAAAGGGAGTCGGGAGCCTCCTACAATGAGCAGTTCTTC. It encodes CASSQRESGASYNEQFF. Combining the CDR3 with reference TRBV7-9 and TRBJ2-1 gives the whole variable domain DTGVSQNPRHKITKRGQNVTFRCDPISEHNRLYWYRQTLGQGPEFLTYFQNEAQLEKSRLLSDRFSAERPKGSFSTLEIQRTEQGDSAMYLCASSQRESGASYNEQFFGPGTRLTVL.